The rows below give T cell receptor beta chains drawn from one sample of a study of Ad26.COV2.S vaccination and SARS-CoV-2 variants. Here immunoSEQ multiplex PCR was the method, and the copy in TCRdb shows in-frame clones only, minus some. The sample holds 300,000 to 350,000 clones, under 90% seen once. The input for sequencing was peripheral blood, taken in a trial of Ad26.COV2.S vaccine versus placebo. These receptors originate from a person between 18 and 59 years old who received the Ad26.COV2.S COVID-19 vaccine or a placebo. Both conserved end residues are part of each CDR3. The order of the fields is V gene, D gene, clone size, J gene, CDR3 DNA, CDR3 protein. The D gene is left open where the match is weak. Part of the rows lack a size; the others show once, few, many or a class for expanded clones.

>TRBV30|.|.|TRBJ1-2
TGTGCCTGGAGTGTGGGGGGGGAAGGCTACACCTTC
CAWSVGGEGYTF
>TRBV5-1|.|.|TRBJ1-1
TGCGCCAGCAGCTTGGTCGGAAGCACTGAAGCTTTCTTT
CASSLVGSTEAFF
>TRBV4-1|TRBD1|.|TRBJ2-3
TGCGCCAGCAGCCAAGTACCCAGGGGGTGGTCCACAGATACGCAGTATTTT
CASSQVPRGWSTDTQYF
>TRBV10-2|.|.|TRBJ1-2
TGCGCCAGCAGTGAAAACTATCGCCCTGACTATGGCTACACCTTC
CASSENYRPDYGYTF
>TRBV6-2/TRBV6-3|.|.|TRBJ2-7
TGTGCCAGCAGTTCTTCCCGGGGCTACGAGCAGTACTTC
CASSSSRGYEQYF
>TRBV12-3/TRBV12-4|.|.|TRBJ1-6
TGTGCCAGCGGGGGAGATAATTCACCCCTCCACTTT
CASGGDNSPLHF
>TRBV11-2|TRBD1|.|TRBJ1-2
TGTGCCAGCAGCCCACTCGGATCGGGACAGAAAATTTATGGCTACACCTTC
CASSPLGSGQKIYGYTF
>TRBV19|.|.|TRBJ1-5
TGTGCCAGTAGTGACGCTCAACAGGGCCCTCCAGGCAATCAGCCCCAGCATTTT
CASSDAQQGPPGNQPQHF
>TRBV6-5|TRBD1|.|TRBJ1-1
TGTGCCAGCAGTTTCACCGGGACAGGCAACACTGAAGCTTTCTTT
CASSFTGTGNTEAFF
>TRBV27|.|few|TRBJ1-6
TGTGCCAGCGGGCAGGGGACACGGGTTAATTCACCCCTCCACTTT
CASGQGTRVNSPLHF
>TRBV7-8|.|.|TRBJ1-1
TGTGCCAGCAGCTTAGATTTGGACAAATTTGGCGTGAACACTGAAGCTTTCTTT
CASSLDLDKFGVNTEAFF
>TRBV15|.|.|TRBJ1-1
TGTGCCACTAGCCGCGGGCAGGCAGAACCGCCGAACACTGAAGCTTTCTTT
CATSRGQAEPPNTEAFF
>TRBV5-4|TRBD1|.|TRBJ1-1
TGTGCCAGCAGCCCCGGGACAGGAATGAACACTGAAGCTTTCTTT
CASSPGTGMNTEAFF